The T cell receptor (beta chain) described here comes from a study of blood T cell repertoires in COVID-19. Turning to the study itself: Acute and convalescent COVID-19 specimens originated in the United States, Italy and Spain. PBMCs, B-cell-depleted T cells, or T cells provided the cDNA or gDNA that made up the material.

Original processing notes: Reference gene primer amplification in the assay estimated nucleated cell counts. Here immunoSEQ multiplex PCR was the method, and the copy in TCRdb shows in-frame clones only, minus some. V and J calls and clone size are as listed in that table; D and trimming were resolved from the DNA. Counted here are around 72,000 clones, 80% to 90% occurring once; the ten biggest clones make up more than 5.5%. The receptor was derived from a woman between 45 and 65 years old with acute or convalescent COVID-19. The sequencing input was peripheral blood.

The CDR3 bases are TGTGCCACCAAACCCGGGACAGTCAATCAGCCCCAGCATTTT. The encoded protein is CATKPGTVNQPQHF. The chain is built from TRBV6-1 and TRBJ1-5; 7 bases agree with TRBD1. V shed 10 bases and J 3 bases; nucleotides not matched to a gene: 9. The CDR3 has 14 residues. Per the germline V gene, CDR1 is MNHNS and CDR2 is SASEGT.